The source of this T cell receptor beta chain is a study of blood T cell repertoires in COVID-19. About the study: Samples of COVID-19 (acute and convalescent) were obtained from the United States, Italy and Spain. Nucleic acid was either cDNA or gDNA, and it came from T cells, B-cell-depleted T cells, or PBMCs.

From germline, CDR1 is MNHEY and CDR2 SMNVEV (reference sequence). The CDR3 is made up of 16 amino acids. V shed 9 bases and J 2 bases; nucleotides not matched to a gene: 13. In the original analysis: Nucleated cell number was recorded as an estimate derived from reference gene primer amplification. The method was immunoSEQ multiplex PCR; TCRdb's version includes in-frame clones alone and lacks a portion of them. V, J and clone size derive from that table, while D and trimming were established from the DNA sequence. Seen here are about 50,000 clones, roughly 83% observed once, and the top ten hold roughly 14%.

The chain recombines TRBV27 with TRBJ2-7, with 10 nucleotides matching TRBD1. Sequenced sample: peripheral blood. The receptor comes from a human donor in a cohort sampled during active COVID-19. The CDR3, as DNA: TGTGCCAGTCAAGCCCCTCCGGGACAGGGGACCTACGAGCAGTACTTC. Translating gives CASQAPPGQGTYEQYF.